This TCR beta chain derives from a study of T-cell memory formation after mild COVID-19 (dated by TCRdb to the early 2020s). At the level of the whole study: TCR sequence clusters from the two donors were found to be largely donor specific. Longitudinal TCRalpha and TCRbeta repertoire sequencing tracked T-cell clones expanding and contracting after mild COVID-19 in a couple of donors. Two young, previously healthy adult volunteers, one female and one male, were included in the cohort. Beyond this particular receptor, the publication reports: The detection of some responding clones in pre-infection memory suggests that pre-existing cross-reactive memory T cells joined the SARS-CoV-2 response. Clones contracting from day 15 to 85 had balanced CD4/CD8 phenotypes, while a second wave expanding from day 15 to 37 was biased towards CD4+. SARS-CoV-2 specificity of the second-wave clones peaking on day 37 was not confirmed. Only two mild cases were covered by the study, and larger cohorts that include severe cases with pre-infection samples were considered necessary. Contracting CD4+ clones were found mainly in CM and EM memory subsets, while CD8+ clones were enriched in EMRA.

Reads for this sample came from an Illumina NovaSeq 6000. cDNA libraries for TCRalpha and TCRbeta were prepared by 5'RACE using constant-segment primers, with sample barcodes and unique molecular identifiers added. RNA was extracted from every sample with Trizol reagent. Amplification of the libraries took two PCR steps, and the second step added a second sample barcode plus Illumina TruSeq adapters. The libraries were sequenced on an Illumina NovaSeq using 2 x 150 bp paired-end reads. Per the authors' processing: The reads were demultiplexed and collapsed into UMI-guided consensus sequences using migec v1.2.7. Using mixcr v2.1.11, the UMI consensuses were aligned to TRA and TRB V and J templates and assembled into clonotypes. Clonotypes were classified as expanded or contracted when called significant by both edgeR and NoisET, with noise models trained on biological replicates. For edgeR calls, a false discovery rate-adjusted p below 0.01 and a log2 fold-change threshold of 1 were applied. PCA with hierarchical clustering of max-normalized trajectories of the 1000 most abundant clonotypes was used as exploratory dynamics analysis. Separately sequenced CD4+ and CD8+ repertoires were used to assign a CD4 or CD8 phenotype to each responding clone. TCRdb itself trimmed the public reads at Q25 with fastp, ran MiXCR and retained productive beta chains. Merged by CDR3 protein, the rows form single entries marked with the most common genes and DNA. TCRdb's processing, not the authors' own work, is the source of the V and J calls. In all, the sample holds roughly 280,000 distinct CDR3 sequences, and around 16% of those were seen once. The biggest ten clones account for roughly 22% of the sample.

Ficoll-Paque density gradient centrifugation was the method used to isolate PBMCs. Only a few counts were recorded for this clonotype. Its antigen remains undetermined. No much larger clone exists at a distance of one base, and base qualities are not known. This sequence originates from a man between 18 and 29 years old who had mild COVID-19 (a few samples of this study predate the infection). The sample titles of this study are shuffled in the database, so cell type and time point are left out; the donor was told from shared clones. The specimen was PBMCs or a T cell subset sorted from them (not recorded which).

The CDR3 region: CASSWGSAGTTGELFF. The nucleotide sequence reads TGTGCCAGCAGCTGGGGGTCGGCGGGGACCACCGGGGAGCTGTTTTTT. Rearrangement joined TRBV5-6 to TRBJ2-2, and the D gene may be TRBD2, 6 bases matching. Deletion took 3 bases off V and 4 bases off J, with a span of 16 bases between the germline ends. The CDR3 spans 16 residues, from the cysteine through the phenylalanine. Only the CDR3 portion is preserved as DNA: 48 bases, with reading frame beginning at the first base. In the germline V gene, CDR1 corresponds to SGHDT and CDR2 to YYEEEE.